This entry lists 32 T cell receptor beta chains sequenced from one sample in a study of T-cell memory formation after mild COVID-19. Each CDR3 protein gets one entry after TCRdb re-called the 5' RACE reads with MiXCR. This sample has about 260,000 distinct CDR3 sequences, with 16% found just once. The sample consisted of PBMCs or a T cell subset sorted from them (not recorded which). The origin of the receptors is a man aged 18 to 30 who had mild COVID-19 (a few samples of this study predate the infection). Cell type and time point are not known.

This clonotype occurred a few times. The chain combines TRBV11-2 with TRBJ1-6, with 8 bases identical to TRBD1. The V gene end was trimmed by 5 bases and the J gene end by 7 bases; junction bases not matched to a gene: 13. The germline CDR1 and CDR2 sequences are SGHAT and FQNNGV. There are 17 residues in the CDR3. The CDR3 is CASSQGAKTGRNSPLHF. The CDR3 DNA reads as TGTGCCAGCAGCCAGGGGGCCAAAACAGGGCGCAATTCACCCCTCCACTTT.

The chain carries TRBV5-1 and TRBJ2-7, with D possibly TRBD1 on 6 matching bases. CDR1 SGHRS and CDR2 YFSETQ come from the germline V gene. CDR3 length: 17 residues. V was pared by 2 bases and J by 3 bases, with 21 bases between. The CDR3 DNA sequence: TGCGCCAGCAGCTTCAGGGCCCCCACGACAGGTCGCTACGAGCAGTACTTC. Its translation: CASSFRAPTTGRYEQYF.

This clonotype was recorded a few times. The V gene is TRBV7-2, the J gene TRBJ1-1, with TRBD1 identical over 8 bases. V shed 3 bases and J 5 bases; nucleotides not matched to a gene: 8. The CDR3 loop spans 15 amino acids. Germline CDR1 and CDR2: SGHTA and FQGNSA. The CDR3 region has the DNA TGTGCCAGCAGCTTCCGGACAGGGAGGGAGACTGAAGCTTTCTTT. Translated: CASSFRTGRETEAFF.

As DNA, the CDR3 is TGTGCCAGTAGTAGTGAGGGGGGTTCAGATACGCAGTATTTT. It yields the protein CASSSEGGSDTQYF. The chain is built from TRBV19 and TRBJ2-3; either TRBD1 or TRBD2 may fit D (6 bases each). CDR1 is LNHDA, CDR2 SQIVND, per germline (reference sequence). The V gene lost 4 bases and the J gene lost 4 bases, with 12 bases spanning the gap. The CDR3 covers 14 residues.

This chain uses TRBV6-6 with TRBJ2-3, with D perhaps TRBD1 (6 bases). Germline V CDR1 and CDR2: MNHNY, SVGAGI (reference sequence). V lost 6 bases to trimming and J lost 14 bases, with 18 bases between them. The CDR3 is 12 residues long. The DNA of the CDR3 is TGTGCCAGCAGCCAAGGGACACCTCGAAGGTATTTT. It specifies CASSQGTPRRYF.

This clonotype was found a few times. The rearrangement joins TRBV7-9 to TRBJ2-1, with 7 bases matching TRBD2. Germline CDR1 is SEHNR and CDR2 is FQNEAQ (reference sequence). V shed 6 bases and J 10 bases; nucleotides not matched to a gene: 9. The CDR3 has 13 amino acids. The CDR3: CASSFDLGGEQFF. In DNA form, the CDR3 reads TGTGCCAGCAGTTTCGATCTGGGGGGGGAGCAGTTCTTC.

This chain links TRBV13 with TRBJ2-5; 11 bases line up with TRBD2. CDR1 PRHDT and CDR2 FYEKMQ come from the germline V gene (reference sequence). Trimming cost V 5 bases and J 4 bases; bases outside gene matches: 9. The CDR3 totals 16 residues. The CDR3 bases are TGTGCCAGCAGCCTACTCCTAGCGGGGGGAGGAGAGACCCAGTACTTC. Translating gives CASSLLLAGGGETQYF.

The V and J genes are TRBV28 and TRBJ1-5; D may be TRBD1 (5 bases). Trimming pared 5 bases from V and 7 bases from J, leaving 15 bases between. CDR3 size: 14 residues. Per the germline V gene, CDR1 is MDHEN and CDR2 is SYDVKM. The CDR3 protein is CASSPTAGWQPQHF. The CDR3 DNA follows: TGTGCCAGCAGTCCCACGGCAGGGTGGCAGCCCCAGCATTTT. Combining the CDR3 with reference TRBV28 and TRBJ1-5 gives the whole variable domain DVKVTQSSRYLVKRTGEKVFLECVQDMDHENMFWYRQDPGLGLRLIYFSYDVKMKEKGDIPEGYSVSREKKERFSLILESASTNQTSMYLCASSPTAGWQPQHFGDGTRLSIL.

This chain links TRBV7-9 with TRBJ1-1; maybe TRBD1 (5 bases). The CDR3 extends over 15 amino acids. V lost 1 base and J lost 1, with 10 bases in between. Germline-derived CDR1 and CDR2 are SEHNR and FQNEAQ (reference sequence). CDR3 sequence: CASSLVRGTNTEAFF. The DNA for the CDR3 is TGTGCCAGCAGCTTAGTGAGGGGAACGAACACTGAAGCTTTCTTT.

This clonotype was seen a handful of times. The chain links TRBV6-5 to TRBJ2-3; TRBD1 matches 10 bases. The germline V gene encodes CDR1 MNHEY and CDR2 SVGAGI. The CDR3 is 16 amino acids. V lost 6 bases and J lost 4; bases outside the gene matches: 10. The CDR3 DNA reads as TGTGCCAGCAGACCGTACGGGACAGGGGTGGCAGATACGCAGTATTTT. Its translation is CASRPYGTGVADTQYF.

This rearrangement joins TRBV20-1 to TRBJ1-6; D remains unclear. This CDR3 region has 17 residues. Germline CDR1 and CDR2: DFQATT and SNEGSKA (reference sequence). V shed 0 bases and J shed 5 bases, with 17 bases lying between them. The CDR3 DNA sequence: TGCAGTGCTAGAGAGTGGGTAGGGATTACCGATAATTCACCCCTCCACTTT. Its protein is CSAREWVGITDNSPLHF.

J is TRBJ2-3 and V is TRBV27; no firm D call. Germline V gene data show CDR1 as MNHEY and CDR2 as SMNVEV (reference sequence). The V end lost 10 bases, the J end lost 3 bases, and 14 bases lay between the germline ends. The CDR3 has 13 amino acids. The CDR3 reads CATSLIATDTQYF. The CDR3 DNA reads TGTGCCACCTCGTTGATCGCGACAGATACGCAGTATTTT.

This clonotype showed up just a few times. The genes are TRBV7-9 and TRBJ1-5; D remains ambiguous. Trimming shortened V by 5 bases and J by 3 bases, and 14 bases separated the two germline ends. Germline CDR1 is SEHNR and CDR2 is FQNEAQ (reference sequence). The CDR3 is made up of 15 amino acids. The CDR3 coding sequence is TGTGCCAGCAGCCCTGGAGGCGGAAACAATCAGCCCCAGCATTTT. Its protein product is CASSPGGGNNQPQHF.

The chain carries TRBV7-2 and TRBJ1-1; 7 bases fit TRBD1. CDR1 and CDR2 (germline): SGHTA, FQGNSA. V lost 4 bases to trimming and J lost 3 bases; unmatched junction nucleotides: 11. The CDR3 is 16 residues long. CDR3 protein: CASSYNSGTVYTEAFF. CDR3 DNA sequence: TGTGCCAGCAGCTACAATTCCGGGACAGTATACACTGAAGCTTTCTTT.

This clonotype showed up just a few times. With a far larger clone one base away, a read error is the likely cause. V usage is TRBV7-2 and J usage is TRBJ2-3; D perhaps matches TRBD2 (6 bases). The CDR3 runs to 13 residues. The V and J ends lost 4 bases and 1 base respectively, with 6 bases between them. Germline values: CDR1 SGHTA, CDR2 FQGNSA. CDR3 nucleotides: TGTGCCAGCAGCTGGGGGGGCACAGATACGCAGTATTTT. Its protein product is CASSWGGTDTQYF.

The chain has TRBV5-5 and TRBJ1-1; D is uncertain. This CDR3 is built from 12 residues. Germline V gene data show CDR1 as SGHKS and CDR2 as YYEKEE (reference sequence). V gave up 2 bases and J gave up 3 bases, with 5 bases separating them. The DNA for the CDR3 is TGTGCCAGCAGCTTTGAGGACACTGAAGCTTTCTTT. Translation gives CASSFEDTEAFF.

This clonotype was observed a handful of times. The rearrangement uses TRBV7-3 and TRBJ2-3, with D perhaps matching TRBD1 or TRBD2 (6 bases each). Germline V gives CDR1 SGHTA, CDR2 FQGTGA. V was trimmed by 2 bases and J by 4 bases, leaving 16 bases between them. The CDR3 loop spans 16 amino acids. The CDR3 is CASSLVGGRRADTQYF. The CDR3 DNA reads TGTGCCAGCAGCTTAGTTGGGGGCCGGAGGGCAGATACGCAGTATTTT.

The V call is TRBV7-9, the J call TRBJ1-2; 8 bases are shared with TRBD1. In germline, CDR1 is SEHNR, CDR2 FQNEAQ (reference sequence). This CDR3 has 16 amino acids. The J segment lost 6 bases and the V segment lost 3 bases, leaving 12 bases of the junction unmatched. The CDR3 DNA sequence: TGTGCCAGCAGCTTGAGAAGGACAGGGACTTACCATGGCTACACCTTC. Protein product: CASSLRRTGTYHGYTF.

This clonotype was recorded at least ten times. The chain carries TRBV5-1 and TRBJ1-1; D perhaps matches TRBD1 (5 bases). CDR3 size: 14 residues. The V and J ends lost 2 bases and 5 bases respectively, with 13 bases between them. Germline V gene sequence: CDR1 SGHRS, CDR2 YFSETQ. The CDR3 bases are TGCGCCAGCAGCTTAACGCAGGGCAATACTGAAGCTTTCTTT. Translating it yields CASSLTQGNTEAFF.

This clonotype was seen only a few times. The rearrangement uses TRBV6-6 and TRBJ1-2, with 10 nucleotides matching TRBD1. The CDR3 is 12 residues long. Per the germline V gene, CDR1 is MNHNY and CDR2 is SVGAGI (reference sequence). J gave up 8 bases and V 10 bases, and 7 bases lay outside the gene matches. CDR3 DNA sequence: TGTGCCATTCGACAGGGGGCGGAGGGCTACACCTTC. It is translated as CAIRQGAEGYTF.

The chain joins TRBV12-3 or TRBV12-4 to TRBJ1-2; no definite D call. The V end was cut by 4 bases, the J end by 7 bases, with 13 bases between. The CDR3 spans 13 residues. Here the CDR3 reads CASSSWGNGGYTF. The CDR3, as DNA: TGTGCCAGCAGTTCGTGGGGTAACGGTGGCTACACCTTC.

Only a few counts were recorded for this clonotype. This rearrangement joins TRBV9 to TRBJ2-3; D gene unclear. The CDR3 runs 13 residues. CDR1 and CDR2 from the germline V gene are SGDLS and YYNGEE. V was clipped by 4 bases and J by 11 bases, with 17 bases between them. DNA of the CDR3: TGTGCCAGCAGCCCCACAATGTTAACGCGGCAGTATTTT. This sequence encodes CASSPTMLTRQYF.

This chain joins TRBV12-3 or TRBV12-4 and TRBJ2-5, with TRBD1 identical over 8 bases. Losses at the gene ends were 7 bases for V and 5 bases for J; bases not matched to a gene: 6. The CDR3 is 13 amino acids. CDR3 in DNA: TGTGCCAGCACCCTCGGACAGGGTGAGACCCAGTACTTC. Translating it yields CASTLGQGETQYF.

CDR3 in DNA: TGTGCCAGCAGCCCCTTTGGGCAGGGTGACGGGGAGCTGTTTTTT. Amino acid sequence: CASSPFGQGDGELFF. The chain combines TRBV7-3 with TRBJ2-2; perhaps TRBD1 as D (5 bases). V dropped 5 bases and J dropped 7 bases, with 17 bases sitting between them. The CDR3 consists of 15 residues. CDR1 and CDR2 (germline): SGHTA, FQGTGA.

There are a few counts of this clonotype. The chain couples TRBV20-1 to TRBJ2-3, with 8 bases aligning to TRBD2. V lost 0 bases and J lost 0; bases outside the gene matches: 2. Per the germline V gene, CDR1 is DFQATT and CDR2 is SNEGSKA (reference sequence). This CDR3 is built from 15 residues. The CDR3 sequence is CSARDAGGSTDTQYF. CDR3 nucleotides: TGCAGTGCTAGAGATGCGGGGGGAAGCACAGATACGCAGTATTTT.

The chain links TRBV25-1 to TRBJ1-3; D not certain. This CDR3 has 13 residues. V was clipped by 10 bases and J by 2 bases, with 12 bases between them. Germline V CDR1 and CDR2: MGHDK, SYGVNS. In DNA form, the CDR3 reads TGTGCCATCCAGGCCAGTACTGGAAACACCATATATTTT. Protein product: CAIQASTGNTIYF.

This clonotype was seen only a few times. The J gene is TRBJ2-5, the V gene TRBV9; D possibly matches TRBD1 or TRBD2 (5 bases each). The germline V gene has CDR1 SGDLS and CDR2 YYNGEE. The CDR3 is 15 amino acids. Trimming took 0 bases from V and 2 from J, leaving 11 bases between them. The chain's CDR3 is CASSVVWGSQETQYF. The CDR3 nucleotides are TGTGCCAGCAGCGTAGTGTGGGGGTCTCAAGAGACCCAGTACTTC.

This clonotype turned up a few times. This rearrangement joins TRBV19 to TRBJ1-2; perhaps TRBD1 as D (6 bases). V lost 8 bases and J lost 3, with 10 bases in between. Germline CDR1 is LNHDA and CDR2 is SQIVND (reference sequence). This CDR3 comprises 12 residues. The CDR3 protein is CASLSGDYGYTF. The CDR3 region has the DNA TGTGCCAGTCTCTCAGGGGACTATGGCTACACCTTC.

The chain couples TRBV7-7 to TRBJ2-7; 8 positions match TRBD1. The germline V gene encodes CDR1 SSHAT and CDR2 FNYEAQ (reference sequence). The V segment lost 11 bases and the J segment 3 bases; nucleotides outside the gene matches: 12. The CDR3 length is 14 residues. The CDR3 region is CAFTGTGAFYEQYV. The CDR3 DNA follows: TGTGCCTTCACCGGGACAGGAGCTTTCTACGAGCAGTACGTC.

This clonotype was seen a few times. The chain links TRBV7-3 to TRBJ1-2; D remains unclear. V lost 4 bases to trimming and J lost 3 bases, with 12 bases between them. The CDR3 is 14 amino acids. Germline V gene lookup returns CDR1 SGHTA and CDR2 FQGTGA. The CDR3: CASSSQGSDYGYTF. In DNA, the CDR3 is TGTGCCAGCAGCTCTCAAGGGTCGGACTATGGCTACACCTTC. Full variable domain (outside the CDR3, taken from reference TRBV7-3 and TRBJ1-2): GAGVSQTPSNKVTEKGKYVELRCDPISGHTALYWYRQSLGQGPEFLIYFQGTGAADDSGLPNDRFFAVRPEGSVSTLKIQRTERGDSAVYLCASSSQGSDYGYTFGSGTRLTVV.

The rearrangement links TRBV10-3 to TRBJ2-1; 12 bases line up with TRBD2. Losses at the gene ends were 8 bases for V and 7 bases for J; bases not matched to a gene: 6. Germline loops: CDR1 ENHRY, CDR2 SYGVKD. CDR3 size: 14 residues. The CDR3 sequence: CAIGSSGGVNEQFF. In nucleotides, the CDR3 is TGTGCCATCGGGTCTAGCGGGGGGGTGAATGAGCAGTTCTTC.

This rearrangement joins TRBV15 to TRBJ1-5; D uncertain. From germline, CDR1 is LNHNV and CDR2 YYDKDF (reference sequence). V lost 0 bases and J 7 bases, leaving 7 bases between the germline ends. The CDR3 contains 13 residues. This chain's CDR3 is CATSRDLSQPQHF. In DNA form, the CDR3 reads TGTGCCACCAGCAGAGATCTTTCACAGCCCCAGCATTTT.